The next 22 T cell receptor beta chains were all read from a single sample in a study of beta chain features in type 1 diabetes (dated by TCRdb to 2017 to 2018). Library generation was performed with the immunoSEQ multiplex PCR assay. The High Capacity cDNA Reverse Transcription Kit was used to reverse transcribe all of the isolated RNA, meaning that expressed TCRB transcripts were what got sequenced. The source is immuneACCESS, and TCRdb retained only in-frame sequences with V and J called. Part of the clones is not carried over; for the studies checked, unresolved V genes explain less than half of this, and the remainder is unexplained. In all, the sample holds 900,000 or so clones, and roughly a sixth of those were seen once. About 0.02% of the sample belongs to the ten largest clones. Sequencing was performed on naive CD4+ T cells from blood. The meaning of the sample's cell subset or site label: true naive CD4+ T cells. These receptors were collected from a woman between 18 and 29 years old in good health.

The V call is TRBV7-2, the J call TRBJ2-1, with 11 bases matching TRBD2. Germline assignment: CDR1 SGHTA and CDR2 FQGNSA. This CDR3 has 16 amino acids. The junction had 10 bases not matched to a gene; V was cut back by 4 bases and J by 8 bases. For the CDR3, the DNA is TGTGCCAGCAGCTACACGGCTAGCGGGAGGATGTATGAGCAGTTCTTC. Its translation is CASSYTASGRMYEQFF.

This clone was seen only a few times. V and J are TRBV6-6 and TRBJ2-7; 14 bases fit TRBD2. The CDR3 has 16 amino acids. Germline values: CDR1 MNHNY, CDR2 SVGAGI (reference sequence). V gave up 6 bases and J gave up 2 bases; unmatched junction bases: 6. The CDR3 sequence: CASRTSGRAGAYEQYF. As DNA, the CDR3 is TGTGCCAGCAGGACTAGCGGGAGGGCCGGAGCCTACGAGCAGTACTTC.

Remarks on this clone: Other nucleotide sequences from this sample produce the same CDR3. The rearrangement links TRBV18 to TRBJ1-1; D call uncertain. Trimming took 3 bases from V and 1 from J, leaving 6 bases between them. The CDR3 loop spans 13 amino acids. The germline CDR1 and CDR2 sequences are KGHSH and LQKENI. CDR3 protein: CASSPGRNTEAFF. The CDR3 DNA reads TGTGCCAGCTCACCTGGACGGAACACTGAAGCTTTCTTT.

This clone was observed a few times. The V gene is TRBV21-1, the J gene TRBJ2-3; TRBD2 is taken as the D call from the table, unchecked against the DNA. TRBV21-1 is deemed a pseudogene. The CDR3 covers 15 residues. The CDR3 DNA sequence: TGTGCCAGCAGCATTCTAGCGGGACTCACAGATACGCAGTATTTT. This sequence encodes CASSILAGLTDTQYF.

This clone was picked up a small number of times. The rearrangement links TRBV7-2 to TRBJ2-1; D is unclear. Looked up from germline, CDR1 is SGHTA and CDR2 is FQGNSA. V was clipped by 2 bases and J by 7 bases, with 9 bases between them. The CDR3 runs 13 residues. CDR3 sequence reads: CASSLLGMNEQFF. CDR3 in DNA: TGTGCCAGCAGCTTACTGGGCATGAATGAGCAGTTCTTC.

The CDR3 sequence is CASSSATLETQYF. CDR3 in DNA: TGTGCCAGCAGTTCGGCGACGCTCGAGACCCAGTACTTC. The chain is built from TRBV6-6 and TRBJ2-5; D not certain. This CDR3 has 13 residues. The germline V gene encodes CDR1 MNHNY and CDR2 SVGAGI (reference sequence). Trimming cost V 4 bases and J 5 bases, with 11 bases left between them.

Points on this clone: The germline gene is not matched at one end of the junction; a read error may be the cause. The V call is TRBV28, the J call TRBJ2-5; 7 bases fit TRBD1. Germline assignment: CDR1 MDHEN and CDR2 SYDVKM. CDR3 length equals 14 residues. The CDR3 DNA reads as TGTGCCAGCAGTTTACGAGACAGGGCCTATCCCCTGCACTTC. Protein product: CASSLRDRAYPLHF.

V gene TRBV4-3 combines with J gene TRBJ1-5; 7 positions match TRBD1. Germline V gives CDR1 LGHNA, CDR2 YSLEER. This CDR3 contains 15 residues. Trimming removed 4 bases from V and 6 bases from J; junction bases left unmatched: 9. The CDR3 DNA reads as TGCGCCAGCAGCCTAGGGCAGGGGGAAGGTCAGCCCCAGCATTTT. Translated: CASSLGQGEGQPQHF.

CDR3 residues: CASSETRGQYF. In nucleotides, the CDR3 is TGCGCCAGCAGTGAGACAAGGGGACAGTACTTC. The chain recombines TRBV10-2 with TRBJ2-7; D is possibly TRBD1 (5 bases). Per germline, CDR1 WSHSY and CDR2 SAAADI. This CDR3 is 11 amino acids long. Trimming cost V 2 bases and J 10 bases, with 9 bases left between them.

The sample holds a few counts of this clone. This rearrangement joins TRBV9 to TRBJ2-1; 10 bases fit TRBD1. The germline V gene has CDR1 SGDLS and CDR2 YYNGEE. The CDR3 is made up of 16 amino acids. With 4 bases clipped from V and 3 bases from J, the junction kept 7 bases outside the gene matches. The DNA of the CDR3 is TGTGCCAGCAGCTCCCGGACAGGGGGGTACTACAATGAGCAGTTCTTC. Its protein product is CASSSRTGGYYNEQFF. Together with reference TRBV9 and TRBJ2-1, the CDR3 gives the full variable domain: DSGVTQTPKHLITATGQRVTLRCSPRSGDLSVYWYQQSLDQGLQFLIQYYNGEERAKGNILERFSAQQFPDLHSELNLSSLELGDSALYFCASSSRTGGYYNEQFFGPGTRLTVL.

Only a few counts were recorded for this clone. J is TRBJ2-1 and V is TRBV5-6; D gene ambiguous. The CDR3 loop spans 15 amino acids. Trimming shortened V by 3 bases and J by 0 bases, and 10 bases separated the two germline ends. Germline CDR1 is SGHDT and CDR2 is YYEEEE. Here the CDR3 reads CASSSDWGSYNEQFF. CDR3 DNA: TGTGCCAGCAGCTCGGATTGGGGCTCCTACAATGAGCAGTTCTTC.

The chain combines TRBV7-2 with TRBJ2-7, with D possibly matching TRBD2 (5 bases). The CDR3 covers 13 residues. Trimming removed 2 bases at V and 2 bases at J, with 7 bases between. Per germline, CDR1 SGHTA and CDR2 FQGNSA. CDR3 in DNA: TGTGCCAGCAGCTTATACGGGACCTACGAGCAGTACTTC. This translates into CASSLYGTYEQYF. Looking up the rest from reference TRBV7-2 and TRBJ2-7 gives the full variable domain: GAGVSQSPSNKVTEKGKDVELRCDPISGHTALYWYRQSLGQGLEFLIYFQGNSAPDKSGLPSDRFSAERTGGSVSTLTIQRTQQEDSAVYLCASSLYGTYEQYFGPGTRLTVT.

The sample holds a few counts of this clone. This chain connects TRBV5-4 to TRBJ1-2; no reliable D call. The CDR3 is 12 amino acids. Germline CDR1 is SGHNT and CDR2 is YYREEE (reference sequence). Trimming took 1 base from V and 8 from J, leaving 9 bases between them. The CDR3 DNA sequence: TGTGCCAGCAGCTTGAGGGTTTACGGCTACACCTTC. This codes for CASSLRVYGYTF.

J is TRBJ2-5 and V is TRBV29-1, with TRBD2 matching over 12 bases. The DNA end is a closer match to TRBJ2-7, so the J assignment may be wrong. CDR1 and CDR2 (germline): SQVTM, ANQGSEA. This CDR3 is built from 16 residues. CDR3 loop: CSVEKLAGGISYEQYF. CDR3 coding DNA: TGCAGCGTTGAGAAGCTAGCGGGAGGGATCTCCTACGAGCAGTACTTC.

A few counts support this clone. This chain joins TRBV7-2 and TRBJ2-7; D may be TRBD1 (5 bases). The length of the CDR3 is 17 residues. Germline V gene sequence: CDR1 SGHTA, CDR2 FQGNSA. V was clipped by 5 bases and J by 4 bases, with 24 bases between them. The CDR3 loop is CASSQEARSGRVYEQYF. In nucleotides, the CDR3 is TGTGCCAGCAGCCAAGAAGCGCGTTCAGGGCGCGTTTACGAGCAGTACTTC.

This clone turned up a few times. The chain is built from TRBV19 and TRBJ2-2; 9 bases align to TRBD2. Germline assignment: CDR1 LNHDA and CDR2 SQIVND (reference sequence). J was trimmed by 2 bases and V by 10 bases; bases with no gene match: 14. CDR3 size: 17 residues. CDR3 residues: CATAYVAGGPNTGELFF. The CDR3 DNA reads as TGTGCCACCGCCTATGTGGCGGGAGGGCCAAACACCGGGGAGCTGTTTTTT.

This chain joins TRBV4-2 and TRBJ2-5; D unclear. Germline V gene data show CDR1 as LGHNA and CDR2 as YNFKEQ. The CDR3 runs to 14 residues. Trimming left V 2 bases short and J 1 base short, with 8 bases between. The CDR3, as DNA: TGTGCCAGCAGCCAACCACAGATCCAAGAGACCCAGTACTTC. This translates into CASSQPQIQETQYF.

This clone was observed a few times. The J gene is TRBJ2-7, the V gene TRBV15, with a weak D call TRBD2 (5 bases). V gave up 6 bases and J gave up 2 bases, with 26 bases separating them. Germline-derived CDR1 and CDR2 are LNHNV and YYDKDF (reference sequence). This CDR3 has 18 amino acids. CDR3 nucleotides: TGTGCCACCAGTCAGCCGGGAATTCCTTTCCCAAGGGCCTACGAGCAGTACTTC. Encoded protein: CATSQPGIPFPRAYEQYF.

This clone was observed a handful of times. The V gene is TRBV6-5, the J gene TRBJ1-5; D possibly corresponds to TRBD1 (6 bases). CDR1 and CDR2 (germline): MNHEY, SVGAGI. V lost 0 bases to trimming and J lost 7 bases, with 16 bases between them. The CDR3 has 16 residues. The CDR3 here is CASSYSAQGSGQPQHF. In DNA, the CDR3 is TGTGCCAGCAGTTACTCGGCACAGGGAAGTGGGCAGCCCCAGCATTTT.

The rearrangement links TRBV9 to TRBJ2-5; D gene ambiguous. The ends were cut back, 1 base at V and 5 bases at J, with 18 bases in the middle. The CDR3 is 16 amino acids. The germline CDR1 and CDR2 sequences are SGDLS and YYNGEE. The CDR3 protein is CASSVSSTYGRETQYF. In DNA form, the CDR3 reads TGTGCCAGCAGCGTATCCAGCACCTACGGGCGGGAGACCCAGTACTTC.

The rearrangement links TRBV28 to TRBJ2-3; 8 positions agree with TRBD1. V lost 7 bases and J lost 5; bases outside the gene matches: 11. CDR1 is MDHEN, CDR2 SYDVKM, per germline. The CDR3 is made up of 15 amino acids. The CDR3 sequence is CASKPGQGRLDTQYF. The CDR3, as DNA: TGTGCCAGCAAACCCGGACAGGGTCGGTTAGATACGCAGTATTTT. The full variable domain, with the rest looked up from reference TRBV28 and TRBJ2-3, is DVKVTQSSRYLVKRTGEKVFLECVQDMDHENMFWYRQDPGLGLRLIYFSYDVKMKEKGDIPEGYSVSREKKERFSLILESASTNQTSMYLCASKPGQGRLDTQYFGPGTRLTVL.

V usage is TRBV7-8 and J usage is TRBJ2-7; D is unresolved. CDR1 is SGHVS, CDR2 FQNEAQ, per germline. V was trimmed by 1 base and J by 1 base, leaving 14 bases between them. The CDR3 runs 16 residues. CDR3 amino acids: CASSLGGLGISYEQYF. The CDR3 region has the DNA TGTGCCAGCAGCTTAGGCGGTTTGGGTATTTCCTACGAGCAGTACTTC. Together with reference TRBV7-8 and TRBJ2-7, the CDR3 gives the full variable domain: GAGVSQSPRYKVAKRGQDVALRCDPISGHVSLFWYQQALGQGPEFLTYFQNEAQLDKSGLPSDRFFAERPEGSVSTLKIQRTQQEDSAVYLCASSLGGLGISYEQYFGPGTRLTVT.